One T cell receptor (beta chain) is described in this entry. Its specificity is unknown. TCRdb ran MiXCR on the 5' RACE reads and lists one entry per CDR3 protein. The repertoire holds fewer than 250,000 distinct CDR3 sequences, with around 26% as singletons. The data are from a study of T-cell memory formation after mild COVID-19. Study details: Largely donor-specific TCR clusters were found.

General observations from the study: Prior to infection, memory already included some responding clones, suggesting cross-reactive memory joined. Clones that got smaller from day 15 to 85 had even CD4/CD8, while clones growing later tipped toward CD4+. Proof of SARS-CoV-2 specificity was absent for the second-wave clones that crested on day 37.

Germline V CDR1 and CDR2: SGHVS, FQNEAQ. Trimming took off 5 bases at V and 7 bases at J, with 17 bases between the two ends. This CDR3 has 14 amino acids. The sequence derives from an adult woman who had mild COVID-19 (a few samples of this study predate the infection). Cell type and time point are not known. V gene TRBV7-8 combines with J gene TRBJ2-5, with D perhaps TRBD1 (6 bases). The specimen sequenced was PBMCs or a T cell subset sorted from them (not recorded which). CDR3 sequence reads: CASSEAGVGGTQYF. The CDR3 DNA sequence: TGTGCCAGCAGCGAGGCAGGGGTTGGTGGGACCCAGTACTTC.